These 28 T cell receptor beta chains were sequenced from one sample in a study of Ad26.COV2.S vaccination and SARS-CoV-2 variants. Using immunoSEQ multiplex PCR, the repertoire was profiled, and TCRdb retains in-frame clones only, with some absent. The sample lists hundreds of thousands of clones, roughly 86% seen once, with about 3.1% in the top ten. As to treatment: some 19 received Ad26.COV2.S at low or high dose, single or two shots; several received placebo; per-sample allocation not given. Sampling took place 63 days after the first vaccine or placebo injection. The source was peripheral blood, collected in a trial of Ad26.COV2.S vaccine versus placebo. The receptors shown here come from a person between 18 and 60 years old who received the Ad26.COV2.S COVID-19 vaccine or a placebo.

The chain couples TRBV27 to TRBJ1-2, with D tentatively TRBD1 (5 bases). Trimming took off 0 bases at V and 2 bases at J, with 16 bases between the two ends. The CDR3 covers 17 residues. The germline V gene encodes CDR1 MNHEY and CDR2 SMNVEV (reference sequence). CDR3 residues: CASSLSSSPQGNYGYTF. The CDR3 coding sequence is TGTGCCAGCAGTTTATCATCGTCCCCCCAGGGAAACTATGGCTACACCTTC.

The CDR3 here is CASSPAGQYYGYTF. The CDR3 coding sequence is TGTGCCAGTAGTCCCGCGGGACAGTATTATGGCTACACCTTC. V and J are TRBV19 and TRBJ1-2; 7 nucleotides line up with TRBD1. The V segment lost 5 bases and the J segment 5 bases; nucleotides outside the gene matches: 8. Looked up from germline, CDR1 is LNHDA and CDR2 is SQIVND (reference sequence). This CDR3 is 14 amino acids long.

The genes are TRBV27 and TRBJ2-5; tentatively, D is TRBD1 (5 bases). The germline V and J ends were trimmed by 3 bases and 0 bases, with 5 bases remaining between them. The CDR3 spans 13 residues. The V gene's germline CDR1 is MNHEY and CDR2 SMNVEV (reference sequence). CDR3 amino acids: CASSLGHQETQYF. The CDR3 nucleotides read TGTGCCAGCAGTTTGGGGCACCAAGAGACCCAGTACTTC.

This sequence joins TRBV27 and TRBJ2-3; D might be TRBD1 (6 bases). This CDR3 comprises 12 residues. Trimming took off 6 bases at V and 8 bases at J, with 12 bases between the two ends. Germline CDR1 and CDR2: MNHEY and SMNVEV (reference sequence). CDR3 bases: TGTGCCAGCAGCCCTCAGGGGAGTACGCAGTATTTT. Translating gives CASSPQGSTQYF.

The table lists this clone with a count of one. The chain carries TRBV15 and TRBJ2-7; TRBD2 is a possible D gene (5 bases). The CDR3 has 15 amino acids. The ends were cut back, 5 bases at V and 7 bases at J, with 21 bases in the middle. From germline, CDR1 is LNHNV and CDR2 YYDKDF (reference sequence). CDR3 bases: TGTGCCACCAGCCCCGGTGGGTCGAACCCGGGGGAGCAGTACTTC. As protein: CATSPGGSNPGEQYF. Full variable domain (missing parts from reference TRBV15 and TRBJ2-7): DAMVIQNPRYQVTQFGKPVTLSCSQTLNHNVMYWYQQKSSQAPKLLFHYYDKDFNNEADTPDNFQSRRPNTSFCFLDIRSPGLGDTAMYLCATSPGGSNPGEQYFGPGTRLTVT.

The chain's CDR3 is CSALDFETQYF. For the CDR3, the DNA is TGCAGTGCTTTGGATTTCGAGACCCAGTACTTC. This chain uses TRBV20-1 with TRBJ2-5, with D uncertain. The ends were cut back, 5 bases at V and 5 bases at J, with 9 bases in the middle. This CDR3 spans 11 amino acids. Germline loops: CDR1 DFQATT, CDR2 SNEGSKA (reference sequence).

The chain employs TRBV6-5 and TRBJ1-2; D possibly corresponds to TRBD1 (6 bases). The CDR3 runs to 15 residues. Trimming took 0 bases from V and 4 from J, leaving 12 bases between them. Germline lookup yields CDR1 MNHEY and CDR2 SVGAGI. For the CDR3, the DNA is TGTGCCAGCAGTTACTCTAGGGGGGGGAGCTATGGCTACACCTTC. Translating it yields CASSYSRGGSYGYTF.

With respect to this clone: Germline and junction disagree at one end, which may indicate a read error. This chain connects TRBV12-5 to TRBJ2-7, with D unresolved. The CDR3 sequence is 12 residues long. CDR1 and CDR2 (germline): LGHNT, FRNRAP. CDR3 coding DNA: TGTGCTAGTGCGGGCCCTTCCTCCGAGCAGTACTTC. Translation: CASAGPSSEQYF.

The rearrangement links TRBV29-1 to TRBJ1-1, with D uncertain. The V gene's germline CDR1 is SQVTM and CDR2 ANQGSEA. The CDR3 contains 11 residues. V was shortened by 6 bases and J by 5 bases, with 10 bases between the two germline ends. The CDR3 protein is CSVRLATEAFF. The CDR3 coding sequence is TGCAGCGTCCGCCTCGCTACTGAAGCTTTCTTT.

This clone was seen just once. V usage is TRBV5-6 and J usage is TRBJ2-1; D perhaps matches TRBD1 (5 bases). Trimming pared 4 bases from V and 6 bases from J, leaving 11 bases between. Germline V gene lookup returns CDR1 SGHDT and CDR2 YYEEEE. CDR3 size: 13 residues. In DNA form, the CDR3 reads TGTGCCAGCAGCCCCGATAGGGGCAATGAGCAGTTCTTC. Protein product: CASSPDRGNEQFF.

Remarks on this clone: Within the sample, other DNA sequences also encode this same CDR3. J is TRBJ1-2 and V is TRBV18, with 11 positions matching TRBD1. Germline V gene sequence: CDR1 KGHSH, CDR2 LQKENI. The length of the CDR3 is 15 residues. Trimming took 0 bases from V and 4 from J; bases not matched to a gene: 1. Here the CDR3 reads CASSPPGQGVYGYTF. The CDR3 DNA reads as TGTGCCAGCTCACCACCGGGACAGGGGGTCTATGGCTACACCTTC.

V gene TRBV7-8 combines with J gene TRBJ1-1; D is possibly TRBD1 (6 bases). CDR3 length: 14 amino acids. Germline CDR1 SGHVS, CDR2 FQNEAQ. Trimming shortened V by 1 base and J by 5 bases, and 11 bases separated the two germline ends. In DNA, the CDR3 is TGTGCCAGCAGCTTAGACCCAGGGGTTACTGAAGCTTTCTTT. This sequence encodes CASSLDPGVTEAFF.

This clone was found a few times. V is TRBV19 and J is TRBJ1-1; no definite D call. V gave up 5 bases and J gave up 3 bases, with 13 bases separating them. The CDR3 length is 14 residues. CDR1 is LNHDA, CDR2 SQIVND, per germline (reference sequence). The chain's CDR3 is CASSPRRRDTEAFF. For the CDR3, the DNA is TGTGCCAGTAGTCCGCGCAGGAGGGACACTGAAGCTTTCTTT.

The chain is built from TRBV6-5 and TRBJ2-7; either TRBD1 or TRBD2 may fit D (5 bases each). This CDR3 spans 15 amino acids. The germline V and J ends were trimmed by 2 bases and 4 bases, with 15 bases remaining between them. CDR1 and CDR2 from the germline V gene are MNHEY and SVGAGI. As DNA, the CDR3 is TGTGCCAGCAGTTACCTCCAGGGAGCCTCATACGAGCAGTACTTC. Translation: CASSYLQGASYEQYF.

The chain uses TRBV4-2 and TRBJ1-2; D unclear. Germline-derived CDR1 and CDR2 are LGHNA and YNFKEQ. The CDR3 contains 14 residues. The ends were cut back, 4 bases at V and 6 bases at J, with 15 bases in the middle. CDR3 nucleotides: TGTGCCAGCAGCCTAAATGGGGTGGAGGATGGCTACACCTTC. Translating it yields CASSLNGVEDGYTF.

The rearrangement joins TRBV19 to TRBJ2-2; possible D gene TRBD1, 5 bases. CDR1 and CDR2 (germline): LNHDA, SQIVND (reference sequence). The V end lost 1 base, the J end lost 7 bases, and 34 bases lay between the germline ends. This CDR3 region has 22 residues. The CDR3: CASSIGKTAVARQPWIFGELFF. The CDR3 DNA is TGTGCCAGTAGTATAGGTAAGACAGCCGTTGCTAGACAGCCGTGGATCTTCGGGGAGCTGTTTTTT. The full variable domain, rest sourced from reference TRBV19 and TRBJ2-2, is DGGITQSPKYLFRKEGQNVTLSCEQNLNHDAMYWYRQDPGQGLRLIYYSQIVNDFQKGDIAEGYSVSREKKESFPLTVTSAQKNPTAFYLCASSIGKTAVARQPWIFGELFFGEGSRLTVL.

The V gene is TRBV18, the J gene TRBJ1-1, with D perhaps TRBD1 (6 bases). CDR1 and CDR2 (germline): KGHSH, LQKENI. The CDR3 runs to 14 residues. V shed 3 bases and J shed 6 bases, with 14 bases lying between them. Written as DNA, the CDR3 is TGTGCCAGCTCACCCGGGAGGGGGGAGTCTGAAGCTTTCTTT. Protein: CASSPGRGESEAFF.

This sequence joins TRBV11-2 and TRBJ1-4, with TRBD1 matching 8 bases. V lost 4 bases and J lost 5; bases outside the gene matches: 6. The CDR3 has 15 residues. Germline V gives CDR1 SGHAT, CDR2 FQNNGV. This CDR3 is CASSSDRDRNEKLFF. DNA of the CDR3: TGTGCCAGCAGCTCAGACAGGGACAGGAATGAAAAACTGTTTTTT.

This chain joins TRBV12-3 or TRBV12-4 and TRBJ1-1, with unresolved D. The CDR3 loop spans 13 amino acids. The germline V and J ends were trimmed by 3 bases and 4 bases, with 9 bases remaining between them. The CDR3 here is CASSFIPGTEAFF. The CDR3 DNA sequence: TGTGCCAGCAGTTTTATCCCGGGCACTGAAGCTTTCTTT.

The rearrangement links TRBV18 to TRBJ1-5; D remains unclear. V lost 2 bases to trimming and J lost 0 bases, with 14 bases between them. The CDR3 sequence is 17 residues long. CDR1 KGHSH and CDR2 LQKENI come from the germline V gene. The CDR3 DNA reads as TGTGCCAGCTCACCAGCGTCGAGTCTCAATAGCAATCAGCCCCAGCATTTT. As protein: CASSPASSLNSNQPQHF.

The chain joins TRBV11-2 to TRBJ2-1; 9 nucleotides match TRBD2. V lost 5 bases and J lost 8; bases outside the gene matches: 13. The CDR3 contains 16 residues. Germline values: CDR1 SGHAT, CDR2 FQNNGV. CDR3 sequence: CASSLPAAGGPYEQFF. The CDR3 DNA is TGTGCCAGCAGCCTTCCTGCGGCGGGGGGGCCCTATGAGCAGTTCTTC. The full variable domain, completed using reference TRBV11-2 and TRBJ2-1, is EAGVAQSPRYKIIEKRQSVAFWCNPISGHATLYWYQQILGQGPKLLIQFQNNGVVDDSQLPKDRFSAERLKGVDSTLKIQPAKLEDSAVYLCASSLPAAGGPYEQFFGPGTRLTVL.

The V call is TRBV13, the J call TRBJ2-5; tentatively, D is TRBD2 (6 bases). This CDR3 contains 14 residues. Trimming took off 3 bases at V and 2 bases at J, with 10 bases between the two ends. Germline values: CDR1 PRHDT, CDR2 FYEKMQ (reference sequence). The CDR3 DNA is TGTGCCAGCAGCTTTGGGACTGCACAAGAGACCCAGTACTTC. Encoded protein: CASSFGTAQETQYF.

This sequence joins TRBV5-1 and TRBJ2-7; D is unclear. Germline CDR1 reads SGHRS; CDR2 reads YFSETQ. The CDR3 has 14 residues. The V gene lost 1 base and the J gene lost 3 bases, with 11 bases spanning the gap. In nucleotides, the CDR3 is TGCGCCAGCAGCTTGAGTACTGCCTACTACGAGCAGTACTTC. This encodes CASSLSTAYYEQYF.

This chain joins TRBV4-1 and TRBJ2-7; possible D gene TRBD1, 6 bases. Trimming shortened V by 1 base and J by 0 bases, and 7 bases separated the two germline ends. The CDR3 is 14 residues long. Per the germline V gene, CDR1 is MGHRA and CDR2 is YSYEKL. In nucleotides, the CDR3 is TGCGCCAGCAGCCAAGTGGGGGCCTCCTACGAGCAGTACTTC. The encoded protein is CASSQVGASYEQYF.

The J gene is TRBJ2-7, the V gene TRBV27; TRBD1 agrees at 8 bases. There are 18 residues in the CDR3. J gave up 4 bases and V 0 bases, and 14 bases lay outside the gene matches. Per germline, CDR1 MNHEY and CDR2 SMNVEV (reference sequence). The CDR3 DNA is TGTGCCAGCAGTTTATCGGAACCCGGGACAGGTAGAGAATACGAGCAGTACTTC. Its translation is CASSLSEPGTGREYEQYF.

This clone showed up just a few times. The chain employs TRBV2 and TRBJ2-2, with 11 bases identical to TRBD2. The CDR3 is made up of 15 amino acids. V shed 7 bases and J 3 bases; nucleotides not matched to a gene: 4. Germline CDR1 SNHLY, CDR2 FYNNEI. The CDR3 DNA follows: TGTGCCAGCACTGCGGGACTAGCGGACACCGGGGAGCTGTTTTTT. This translates into CASTAGLADTGELFF.

The rearrangement links TRBV14 to TRBJ1-3; no reliable D call. CDR1 is SGHDN, CDR2 FVKESK, per germline. V was shortened by 4 bases and J by 0 bases, with 7 bases between the two germline ends. The CDR3 consists of 14 residues. CDR3 nucleotide sequence: TGTGCCAGCAGCCCGGGATACTCTGGAAACACCATATATTTT. This gives the protein CASSPGYSGNTIYF.

The chain has TRBV19 and TRBJ2-3; TRBD1 matches at 8 bases. V shed 6 bases and J 1 base; nucleotides not matched to a gene: 6. CDR3 length: 15 amino acids. Per the germline V gene, CDR1 is LNHDA and CDR2 is SQIVND (reference sequence). CDR3 region: CASRTGAGGTDTQYF. In DNA, the CDR3 is TGTGCCAGTAGGACAGGGGCAGGCGGCACAGATACGCAGTATTTT.